The rows below give T cell receptor beta chains drawn from one sample of a study of long-term antiretroviral therapy in people with HIV. Clones were sequenced by immunoSEQ multiplex PCR, and TCRdb holds only the in-frame ones, with some missing. The data show about 29,000 clones, about 93% seen once. The sample here was unsorted PBMCs, taken 6.2 years after starting antiretroviral therapy. These receptors all come from a man aged 40-50 years with HIV. Both conserved end residues are part of each CDR3. A D gene is named only where the DNA matches it firmly. Only part of the rows carry a size: once, few, many, or a class if the clone is expanded.

j_call,v_call,d_call,clone_size,cdr3_nt,cdr3_aa
TRBJ2-5,TRBV28,.,few,TGTGCCAGCAGTCCCGGGGCCCCAGAGACCCAGTACTTC,CASSPGAPETQYF
TRBJ1-5,TRBV28,.,few,TGTGCCAGCAGTTTAGCGATTGCTCAGCCCCAGCATTTT,CASSLAIAQPQHF
TRBJ2-3,TRBV15,TRBD1,once,TGTGCCACCAGCAGAGCGGGACAGGGATTCTTCACAGATACGCAGTATTTT,CATSRAGQGFFTDTQYF
TRBJ2-7,TRBV9,.,.,TGTGCCAGCAGCGTAGGCGCCATAGGGGAGCAGTACTTC,CASSVGAIGEQYF
TRBJ2-5,TRBV7-9,TRBD2,.,TGTGCCAGCAGCTTATGGAGCGGGGGGGCATCAGAGACCCAGTACTTC,CASSLWSGGASETQYF
TRBJ2-7,TRBV19,.,.,TGTGCCACTTCCCCGGGACTGACCTACGAGCAGTACTTC,CATSPGLTYEQYF
TRBJ2-3,TRBV7-9,.,.,TGTGCCAGCAGCGGCGACGATACGCAGTATTTT,CASSGDDTQYF
TRBJ2-3,TRBV19,TRBD2,.,TGTGCCAGTAGGACCAGCGGGGGGCAAGCAGATACGCAGTATTTT,CASRTSGGQADTQYF
TRBJ2-3,TRBV6-1,TRBD1,.,TGTGCCAGCAACCGCCTGACAGGGGGGGCAGATACGCAGTATTTT,CASNRLTGGADTQYF
TRBJ2-5,TRBV4-1,TRBD1,.,TGCGCCAGCAGCCAAGTTTATATGGGACAGGCCCTCGGGGAGACCCAGTACTTC,CASSQVYMGQALGETQYF
TRBJ2-1,TRBV27,TRBD2,.,TGTGCCAGCAGTTTACTAGCGGGGGGCCGGTATGAGCAGTTCTTC,CASSLLAGGRYEQFF
TRBJ2-7,TRBV30,.,.,TGTGCCTGGAGCGGGCTCTCCTACGAGCAGTACTTC,CAWSGLSYEQYF
TRBJ1-2,TRBV9,.,.,TGTGCCAGCAGCGTAGCTTGGTCGGGATTGAACTATGGCCACACCTTC,CASSVAWSGLNYGHTF
TRBJ2-7,TRBV5-6,.,once,TGTGCCAGCAGCCGCCCCGTCAGAGCTTACGAGCAGTACTTC,CASSRPVRAYEQYF
TRBJ2-7,TRBV11-2,TRBD2,.,TGTGCCAGCAGCTTCGGCCTAGCGGGCTTAGCCTACGAGCAGTACTTC,CASSFGLAGLAYEQYF
TRBJ1-5,TRBV28,.,.,TGTGCCAGCACGTTACGGAATGGTGGACATCAGCCCCAGCATTTT,CASTLRNGGHQPQHF
TRBJ2-7,TRBV10-1,.,.,TGCGCCAGCTCCTACGAGCAGTACTTC,CASSYEQYF
TRBJ1-1,TRBV7-2,TRBD1,few,TGTGCCAGCAGCTCACCGGGGACAGGTGCTTCGAACACTGAAGCTTTCTTT,CASSSPGTGASNTEAFF
TRBJ2-7,TRBV7-9,TRBD1,.,TGTGCCAGCAACCTGGCCGGGACAGATCACTACGAGCAGTACTTC,CASNLAGTDHYEQYF
TRBJ1-1,TRBV5-6,.,.,TGTGCCAGCAGCCATTACCGGAGTTCGAACACTGAAGCTTTCTTT,CASSHYRSSNTEAFF
TRBJ1-6,TRBV7-2,.,once,TGTGCCAGCAGCTTATTCCCACCGGACCGGAGCTCCTATAATTCACCCCTCCACTTT,CASSLFPPDRSSYNSPLHF
TRBJ1-1,TRBV5-1,TRBD1,.,TGCGCCAGCAGCTTAGGGACAGGAAAGGGTGAAGCTTTCTTT,CASSLGTGKGEAFF
TRBJ2-5,TRBV11-2,.,once,TGTGCCAGCAGCTTAGGTCGCAGGGGCGTAAGCCAAGAGACCCAGTACTTC,CASSLGRRGVSQETQYF
TRBJ2-1,TRBV14,.,.,TGTGCCAGCAGCCAGGTCAGACGGGGGAAGTTCTTC,CASSQVRRGKFF
TRBJ2-5,TRBV15,.,.,TGTGCCACCAGCAGGTTGAACTGGGAAGAGACCCAGTACTTC,CATSRLNWEETQYF
TRBJ2-5,TRBV2,.,.,TGTGCCAGCAGCGAATACGTACCAGGGCAAGAGACCCAGTACTTC,CASSEYVPGQETQYF
TRBJ2-7,TRBV6-5,.,.,TGTGCCAGCAGTGAAAGTTGGGAGCAGTACTTC,CASSESWEQYF
TRBJ2-5,TRBV25-1,TRBD2,.,TGTGCCAGCAGTCGACTAGCGGGAGGACTTGGAGAGACCCAGTACTTC,CASSRLAGGLGETQYF
TRBJ2-1,TRBV6-5,.,.,TGTGCCAGCAGTTCTGGACGGCGCAATGAGCAGTTCTTC,CASSSGRRNEQFF
TRBJ2-4,TRBV18,TRBD1,.,TGTGCCAGCTCAGGACAGGGAAACATTCAGTACTTC,CASSGQGNIQYF
TRBJ1-2,TRBV5-6,.,.,TGTGCCAGCAGCTCCGCTAACAAAGGGTACACCTTC,CASSSANKGYTF
TRBJ2-7,TRBV27,TRBD2,.,TGTGCCAGCTCTCCCGGGACTAGCGGGATCTACGAGCAGTACTTC,CASSPGTSGIYEQYF
TRBJ2-1,TRBV7-3,TRBD2,.,TGTGCCAGCAGCGTGGCGGGAGAGGAGTATGAGCAGTTCTTC,CASSVAGEEYEQFF
TRBJ2-3,TRBV4-1,.,.,TGCGCCAGCAGCCAAGGGGGGGCGACGGATACAGATACGCAGTATTTT,CASSQGGATDTDTQYF
TRBJ2-1,TRBV5-1,.,.,TGCGCCAGCAGCTTGGACGGGAATGAGCAGTTCTTC,CASSLDGNEQFF
TRBJ2-2,TRBV7-8,.,.,TGTGCCAGCAGCCTGGCGACCGCGAACACCGGGGAGCTGTTTTTT,CASSLATANTGELFF
TRBJ1-5,TRBV2,TRBD1,.,TGTGCCAGCAGGGGAGACAGGGAAGAGACAAATCAGCCCCAGCATTTT,CASRGDREETNQPQHF
TRBJ2-1,TRBV27,TRBD2,once,TGTGCCAGCAGTTCCTACACTAGCGGCAGTTACAATGAGCAGTTCTTC,CASSSYTSGSYNEQFF
TRBJ1-2,TRBV5-4,.,.,TGTGCCAGCAGCCAAGGGAGGCAGGGGAACTATGGCTACACCTTC,CASSQGRQGNYGYTF